The 20 T cell receptor beta chains below come from one sample, sequenced in a study of regulatory T cells in long-lasting Graves disease. Time point of the sample: persistent/refractory GD, antithyroid drugs over 5 years with positive TRAb. PBMC RNA was the source of the TCR library. Construction of the TCR beta libraries employed iRepertoire HTBI primers in conjunction with Arm-PCR of CDR3 regions. TCRdb re-called the multiplex PCR reads with MiXCR, one entry per CDR3 protein. The sample has fewer than 400,000 distinct CDR3 sequences, around 20% seen once. Sequenced here: peripheral blood mononuclear cells (PBMCs), sampled when the disease was refractory, from a patient treated with antithyroid drugs. The receptors shown here come from a female donor with Graves disease.

Points on this clonotype: A clone one base away is much larger, so this may be a read error. The V gene is TRBV12-3 or TRBV12-4, the J gene TRBJ2-7, with 10 bases matching TRBD2. With V trimmed by 5 bases and J by 3 bases, 13 bases remained unmatched. The CDR3 totals 17 residues. The CDR3 coding sequence is TGTGCCAGCAGTCCCCGTTTAGCGGGAGGTTTTTTCTACGAGCAGTACTTC. Translation: CASSPRLAGGFFYEQYF.

This clonotype was counted ten times or more. The rearrangement links TRBV7-2 to TRBJ2-7; D call uncertain. The germline gives CDR1 SGHTA, CDR2 FQGNSA. The CDR3 spans 12 residues. V lost 5 bases and J 5 bases, leaving 10 bases between the germline ends. CDR3: CASSRTDHEQYF. CDR3 sequence (DNA): TGTGCCAGCAGCCGCACGGACCACGAGCAGTACTTC.

The chain employs TRBV6-1 and TRBJ1-5; TRBD1 aligns across 7 bases. The CDR3 contains 15 residues. Germline V gene lookup returns CDR1 MNHNS and CDR2 SASEGT. V was clipped by 6 bases and J by 1 base; unmatched bases: 6. DNA of the CDR3: TGTGCCAGCAGCCGACAGGGTACAAGCAATCAGCCCCAGCATTTT. This sequence encodes CASSRQGTSNQPQHF.

The chain combines TRBV6-4 with TRBJ1-1; D is possibly TRBD1 (5 bases). V gave up 5 bases and J gave up 3 bases, with 13 bases separating them. The germline V gene encodes CDR1 MRHNA and CDR2 SNTAGT. The CDR3 is made up of 14 amino acids. This CDR3 reads CASSNNRDYTEAFF. CDR3 in DNA: TGTGCCAGCAGTAATAACCGGGACTACACTGAAGCTTTCTTT.

In its sample, this clonotype was seen many times. The chain carries TRBV6-1 and TRBJ1-5; no clear D gene. Deletions cut 6 bases from V and 4 bases from J, with 16 bases between. The CDR3 is 15 residues long. In germline, CDR1 is MNHNS, CDR2 SASEGT. The CDR3 is CASRPDGRGNQPQHF. The CDR3 coding sequence is TGTGCCAGCAGGCCCGACGGACGGGGAAATCAGCCCCAGCATTTT.

CDR3 coding DNA: TGTGCCAGCAGCGGAAGACAGGGGGCCCTGAACACTGAAGCTTTCTTT. Translating gives CASSGRQGALNTEAFF. This chain connects TRBV9 to TRBJ1-1; 10 bases align to TRBD1. Germline V gives CDR1 SGDLS, CDR2 YYNGEE. V lost 3 bases, J lost 0 bases, and 5 bases stayed unmatched. The CDR3 runs 16 residues.

This clonotype has a handful of counts. This chain uses TRBV7-2 with TRBJ2-5; D is unresolved. The CDR3 is 13 amino acids. The germline V gene encodes CDR1 SGHTA and CDR2 FQGNSA. V dropped 7 bases and J dropped 7 bases, with 16 bases sitting between them. CDR3: CASTEAGWGTQYF. The CDR3 region has the DNA TGTGCCAGCACCGAAGCCGGGTGGGGGACCCAGTACTTC.

About this clonotype: A read error is likely, as this CDR3 ends without the conserved phenylalanine or tryptophan. CDR3 nucleotides: TGTGCCAGCAGCCAAATAAACACCGGGGAGCTGTTTCTT. Its translation is CASSQINTGELFL. V is TRBV5-1 and J is TRBJ2-2; D gene uncertain. The CDR3 runs to 13 residues. Germline-derived CDR1 and CDR2 are SGHRS and YFSETQ.

V usage is TRBV6-2 or TRBV6-3 and J usage is TRBJ2-7; 11 nucleotides match TRBD2. Trimming took 6 bases from V and 0 from J; bases not matched to a gene: 7. The germline gives CDR1 MNHEY, CDR2 SVGEGT. The CDR3 loop spans 16 amino acids. CDR3 DNA sequence: TGTGCCAGCAGACGACTAGCGGGGAGCAGCTCCTACGAGCAGTACTTC. Residues: CASRRLAGSSSYEQYF.

This clonotype has only a few counts. A much larger clone sits a single nucleotide away, making a read error possible. The chain has TRBV15 and TRBJ1-4; D is unclear. The CDR3 loop spans 12 amino acids. Germline CDR1 is LNHNV and CDR2 is YYDKDF (reference sequence). The V and J ends lost 9 bases and 7 bases respectively, with 12 bases between them. CDR3 DNA: TGTGCCACGGCCCGCCGGGGTGAAAAACTGTTTTTT. It yields the protein CATARRGEKLFF.

The genes are TRBV20-1 and TRBJ1-1, with no clear D. Germline V lookup: CDR1 DFQATT, CDR2 SNEGSKA (reference sequence). The length of the CDR3 is 14 residues. The V and J ends lost 3 bases and 0 bases respectively, with 11 bases between them. CDR3 DNA sequence: TGCAGTGCTAGCACCGGCAGGATGAACACTGAAGCTTTCTTT. As protein: CSASTGRMNTEAFF.

The V call is TRBV7-9, the J call TRBJ2-5, with TRBD2 matching 9 bases. The germline CDR1 and CDR2 sequences are SEHNR and FQNEAQ (reference sequence). V trimming: 4 bases; J trimming: 5 bases; junction bases outside the gene matches: 8. This CDR3 is built from 15 residues. The CDR3 reads CASSSSSGRRETQYF. The CDR3, as DNA: TGTGCCAGCAGCTCCTCCAGCGGGAGGAGGGAGACCCAGTACTTC.

A few counts support this clonotype. V gene TRBV30 combines with J gene TRBJ2-4; D uncertain. The CDR3 runs to 13 residues. Germline assignment: CDR1 GTSNPN and CDR2 SVGIG (reference sequence). Trimming removed 0 bases at V and 7 bases at J, with 10 bases between. The CDR3 protein is CAWSVGNRNIQYF. CDR3 DNA: TGTGCCTGGAGTGTCGGCAATCGTAACATTCAGTACTTC.

Ten or more counts support this clonotype. The CDR3 loop is CASSLPGWVNEQYF. The DNA for the CDR3 is TGTGCCAGCAGCCTTCCGGGGTGGGTGAACGAGCAGTACTTC. The chain recombines TRBV11-2 with TRBJ2-7, with D possibly TRBD2 on 5 matching bases. The germline V and J ends were trimmed by 5 bases and 5 bases, with 16 bases remaining between them. The CDR3 is 14 amino acids. Germline CDR1 reads SGHAT; CDR2 reads FQNNGV.

The chain links TRBV20-1 to TRBJ2-7, with no clear D. The germline V and J ends were trimmed by 7 bases and 4 bases, with 5 bases remaining between them. The CDR3 contains 9 residues. Germline CDR1 and CDR2: DFQATT and SNEGSKA (reference sequence). CDR3 residues: CSGSYEQYF. The CDR3 bases are TGCAGTGGATCGTACGAGCAGTACTTC.

The V and J genes are TRBV6-2 or TRBV6-3 and TRBJ2-3; the D gene is possibly TRBD2 (6 bases). This CDR3 spans 16 amino acids. V lost 2 bases and J lost 1, with 13 bases in between. CDR1 MNHEY and CDR2 SVGEGT come from the germline V gene. The CDR3 protein is CASSYPAGRGTDTQYF. For the CDR3, the DNA is TGTGCCAGCAGTTACCCGGCGGGAAGGGGCACAGATACGCAGTATTTT.

This clonotype was detected many times. This sequence joins TRBV12-3 or TRBV12-4 and TRBJ2-2; D not resolved. V lost 6 bases and J lost 5, with 10 bases in between. CDR3 size: 13 residues. Written as DNA, the CDR3 is TGTGCCAGCAGATTTCGGCAGACCGGGGAGCTGTTTTTT. It yields the protein CASRFRQTGELFF.

J is TRBJ2-1 and V is TRBV30, with 10 nucleotides matching TRBD2. Looked up from germline, CDR1 is GTSNPN and CDR2 is SVGIG (reference sequence). Trimming at V came to 4 bases and at J to 6 bases, leaving 3 bases not matched to a gene. CDR3 length: 13 amino acids. CDR3 sequence reads: CAWIPSGGNEQFF. CDR3 bases: TGTGCCTGGATCCCTAGCGGGGGCAATGAGCAGTTCTTC. The variable domain in full, completed from reference TRBV30 and TRBJ2-1, reads SQTIHQWPATLVQPVGSPLSLECTVEGTSNPNLYWYRQAAGRGLQLLFYSVGIGQISSEVPQNLSASRPQDRQFILSSKKLLLSDSGFYLCAWIPSGGNEQFFGPGTRLTVL.

The CDR3 nucleotides are TGTGCCAGCAGCTTGTTTTCAGGGCCCCTATCGACAGAAGACACCGGGGAGCTGTTTTTT. Protein: CASSLFSGPLSTEDTGELFF. The chain joins TRBV7-2 to TRBJ2-2; TRBD1 is a possible D gene (5 bases). Trimming cost V 3 bases and J 3 bases, with 26 bases left between them. The CDR3 runs to 20 residues. CDR1 SGHTA and CDR2 FQGNSA come from the germline V gene.

V and J are TRBV5-6 and TRBJ2-5; 7 positions agree with TRBD2. The CDR3 totals 14 residues. Losses at the gene ends were 7 bases for V and 5 bases for J; bases not matched to a gene: 11. Per the germline V gene, CDR1 is SGHDT and CDR2 is YYEEEE. Here the CDR3 reads CASGPGQGGETQYF. The CDR3 DNA reads TGTGCCAGCGGCCCAGGGCAGGGAGGGGAGACCCAGTACTTC.